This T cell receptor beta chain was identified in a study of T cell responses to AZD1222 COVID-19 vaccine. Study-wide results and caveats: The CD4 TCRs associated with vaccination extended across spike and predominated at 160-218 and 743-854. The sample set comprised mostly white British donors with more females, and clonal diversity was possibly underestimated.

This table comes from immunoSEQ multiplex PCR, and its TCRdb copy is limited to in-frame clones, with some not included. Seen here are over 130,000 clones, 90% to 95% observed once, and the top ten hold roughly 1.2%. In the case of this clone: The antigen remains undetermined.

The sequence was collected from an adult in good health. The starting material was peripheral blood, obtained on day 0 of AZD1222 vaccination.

The CDR3 spells CASSPFRGGWTEAFF. Written as DNA, the CDR3 is TGTGCCAGCAGCCCTTTCAGGGGCGGGTGGACTGAAGCTTTCTTT. The rearrangement uses TRBV3-1 (or the pseudogene TRBV3-2) and TRBJ1-1; tentatively, D is TRBD1 (6 bases). Germline V gene sequence: CDR1 LGHDT, CDR2 YNNKEL (reference sequence). Trimming removed 4 bases from V and 5 bases from J, with 17 bases in between. This CDR3 comprises 15 residues.